The text below deals with one TCR beta chain. Among the 100 to 150 subjects of the validation cohort, separate from the approximately 700-subject first cohort, were the donors. This specimen comes from a study of cytomegalovirus exposure and HLA in healthy donors. For the study at large: Both the approximately 120 validation repertoires and the 550 to 750 first-cohort repertoires used the same platform, as reported by a later analysis.

The method was immunoSEQ multiplex PCR; TCRdb's version includes in-frame clones alone and lacks a portion of them. The sample lists over 55,000 clones, 80% to 95% occurring once. The sequenced sample consisted of PBMCs. This TCR was recovered from a man younger than 30 in good health and CMV-seronegative.

CDR3 protein: CASSPRGASTDTQYF. The CDR3 DNA is TGTGCCAGCAGCCCCAGGGGAGCTAGCACAGATACGCAGTATTTT. The V call is TRBV6-5, the J call TRBJ2-3; weak D call: TRBD1 (6 bases). This CDR3 is 15 amino acids long. Per germline, CDR1 MNHEY and CDR2 SVGAGI. V was cut by 6 bases and J by 0 bases, with 13 bases left in between.